The sequence of this T cell receptor (beta chain) was determined in a study of vaccination and CD4 T cells after COVID-19. For the study at large: The post-COVID samples were taken a median approximately 95 days after diagnosis, anywhere from 35 to 161. As a positive control, some control cultures were given a CEFX pool, while others were given an HIV-1 Nef pool or no peptide.

The Oncomine TCR Beta short-read assay sequenced DNA from cultured CD4+ T cells. TCRdb re-analysed the PCR reads in MiXCR, keeping a single row per CDR3 protein. This table has more than 20,000 distinct CDR3 sequences, around half appearing once. Treatment: roughly nine-day PBMC culture with coronavirus spike peptide pools or control peptides (ViraFEST assay). Concerning this clonotype itself: The target antigen is unknown.

Germline V CDR1 and CDR2: SEHNR, FQNEAQ (reference sequence). The germline V and J ends were trimmed by 1 base and 0 bases, with 6 bases remaining between them. The CDR3 runs to 14 residues. J is TRBJ1-1 and V is TRBV7-9; D possibly corresponds to TRBD1 (6 bases). Specimen: CD4+ T cells from blood, cultured in vitro. This TCR derives from a human donor who had recovered from COVID-19. The CDR3 sequence is CASSLGQVNTEAFF. The CDR3 DNA sequence: TGTGCCAGCAGCTTAGGACAGGTGAACACTGAAGCTTTCTTT.